This T cell receptor beta chain was captured by sequencing in a study of identifying expanded T cells in peripheral blood. General study results and limits: Approximately two-week clone count variance significantly increased as total template count grew. Around 1.2 clones differed between technical replicates, versus approximately 16 and 20 over time.

Generated by immunoSEQ multiplex PCR, the TCRdb table keeps only in-frame clones and is missing some. The sample has about 110,000 clones, more than 85% seen once. This CDR3 is built from 14 residues. Germline assignment: CDR1 SGHVS and CDR2 FQNEAQ. V shed 0 bases and J shed 1 base, with 5 bases lying between them. A word on this clone: Its specificity is not known.

Collection occurred without any documented infections or immune events in donors. The sequence was collected from a person between 18 and 70 years old in good health. The chain links TRBV7-8 to TRBJ2-3; D remains unclear. Sequencing was performed on blood. The CDR3, as DNA: TGTGCCAGCAGCTTAGCCAGACGCACAGATACGCAGTATTTT. It is translated as CASSLARRTDTQYF. Filled out from reference TRBV7-8 and TRBJ2-3, the complete variable domain reads GAGVSQSPRYKVAKRGQDVALRCDPISGHVSLFWYQQALGQGPEFLTYFQNEAQLDKSGLPSDRFFAERPEGSVSTLKIQRTQQEDSAVYLCASSLARRTDTQYFGPGTRLTVL.